This T cell receptor beta chain was captured in a study of T cell changes during pregnancy in multiple sclerosis. This CDR3 has 16 amino acids. Germline CDR1 reads LGHNA; CDR2 reads YNFKEQ. Trimming removed 1 base at V and 2 bases at J, with 15 bases between. Clones were sequenced by immunoSEQ multiplex PCR, and TCRdb holds only the in-frame ones, with some missing. Of tens of thousands of clones in the sample, about 91% were seen once. This sequence originates from a female donor in good health, enrolled as a control in a pregnancy study. This specimen was CD4+ T cells from peripheral blood mononuclear cells, taken in the first trimester of pregnancy. The V gene is TRBV4-2, the J gene TRBJ2-7, with D possibly matching TRBD2 (6 bases). The CDR3 is CASSQVMTRRTYEQYF. For the CDR3, the DNA is TGTGCCAGCAGCCAAGTGATGACTAGAAGGACCTACGAGCAGTACTTC.